The TCR beta chain described here comes from a study of technical replicates of blood from a handful of donors (TCRdb year 2017). Relative to germline, V is 6 bases shorter and J is 9 bases shorter, with 6 bases between their ends. CDR1 LGHNT and CDR2 FRNRAP were looked up in the germline V gene. From its cysteine to its phenylalanine, the CDR3 spans 10 amino acids. CDR3 DNA only is kept here, 30 bases in frame from base 1. Concerning this clone: Its recognized antigen is unknown. No much larger clone exists at a distance of one base, and base qualities are not known.

To prepare the library, the immunoSEQ multiplex PCR assay was applied. The clones in this table, taken by TCRdb from immuneACCESS, are in-frame only. Not every clone is retained; where verified, under half of the shortfall comes from an unresolved V gene, and the cause of the rest is unknown. Across this sample there are some 54,000 clones, with 90% to 95% seen only once. The ten largest clones take up 4.2% of the sample. This receptor was obtained from a human donor in good health. Some clones in this sample may be carry-over from other donors' samples. In this chain, TRBV12-5 is recombined with TRBJ2-1, with a weak D call of TRBD2 (6 bases match). Specimen: PBMCs. The DNA sequence is as follows: TGTGCTAGTGGCGGGAGTGAGCAGTTCTTC. It codes for CASGGSEQFF.